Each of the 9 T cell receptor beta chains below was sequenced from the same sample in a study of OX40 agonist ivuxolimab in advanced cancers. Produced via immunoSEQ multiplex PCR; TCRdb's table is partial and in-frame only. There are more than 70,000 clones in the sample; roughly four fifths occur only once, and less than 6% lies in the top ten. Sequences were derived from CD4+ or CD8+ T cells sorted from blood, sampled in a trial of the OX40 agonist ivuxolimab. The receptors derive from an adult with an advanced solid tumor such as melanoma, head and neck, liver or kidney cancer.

CDR3 region: CASSPPNYVQDTQYF. Written as DNA, the CDR3 is TGTGCCAGCAGCCCCCCGAACTATGTTCAGGATACGCAGTATTTT. J is TRBJ2-3 and V is TRBV11-1; no clear D. This CDR3 contains 15 residues. CDR1 is SGHAT and CDR2 is FQDESV in the germline V gene (reference sequence). V lost 5 bases and J 6 bases, leaving 18 bases between the germline ends.

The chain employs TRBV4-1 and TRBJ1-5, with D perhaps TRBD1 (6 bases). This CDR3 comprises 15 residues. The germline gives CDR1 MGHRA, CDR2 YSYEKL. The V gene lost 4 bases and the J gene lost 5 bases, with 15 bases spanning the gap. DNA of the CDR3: TGCGCCAGCAGCCCAGCTTGGGGGGCAGATCAGCCCCAGCATTTT. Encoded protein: CASSPAWGADQPQHF.

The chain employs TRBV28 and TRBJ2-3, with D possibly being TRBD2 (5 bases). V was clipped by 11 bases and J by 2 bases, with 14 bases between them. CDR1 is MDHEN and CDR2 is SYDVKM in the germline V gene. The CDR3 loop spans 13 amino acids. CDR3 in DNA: TGTGCCCGTCTGGCGGGCTACACAGATACGCAGTATTTT. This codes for CARLAGYTDTQYF.

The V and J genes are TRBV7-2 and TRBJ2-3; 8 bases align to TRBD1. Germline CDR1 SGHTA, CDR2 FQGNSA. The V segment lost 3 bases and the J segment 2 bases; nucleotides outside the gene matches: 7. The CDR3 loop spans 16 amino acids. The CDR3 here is CASSFQGAGLTDTQYF. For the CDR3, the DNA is TGTGCCAGCAGCTTCCAGGGGGCCGGGCTCACAGATACGCAGTATTTT.

The CDR3 reads CASSHAGLDLGNEQFF. The CDR3 DNA is TGTGCCAGCAGCCATGCGGGACTAGATTTGGGTAATGAGCAGTTCTTC. V usage is TRBV4-2 and J usage is TRBJ2-1; 8 positions agree with TRBD2. V was clipped by 3 bases and J by 7 bases; unmatched bases: 11. The CDR3 runs 16 residues. CDR1 is LGHNA, CDR2 YNFKEQ, per germline.

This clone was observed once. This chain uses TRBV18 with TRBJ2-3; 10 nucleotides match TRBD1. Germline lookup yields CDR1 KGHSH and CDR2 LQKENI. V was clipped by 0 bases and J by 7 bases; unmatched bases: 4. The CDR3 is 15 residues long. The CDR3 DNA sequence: TGTGCCAGCTCACCACCGGGGACAGGGGTAAATACGCAGTATTTT. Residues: CASSPPGTGVNTQYF.

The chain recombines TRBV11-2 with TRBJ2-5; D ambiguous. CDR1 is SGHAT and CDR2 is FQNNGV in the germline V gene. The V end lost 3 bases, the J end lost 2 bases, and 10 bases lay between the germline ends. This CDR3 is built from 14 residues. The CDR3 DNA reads TGTGCCAGCAGCTTTAAACAGTTACAAGAGACCCAGTACTTC. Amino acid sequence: CASSFKQLQETQYF.

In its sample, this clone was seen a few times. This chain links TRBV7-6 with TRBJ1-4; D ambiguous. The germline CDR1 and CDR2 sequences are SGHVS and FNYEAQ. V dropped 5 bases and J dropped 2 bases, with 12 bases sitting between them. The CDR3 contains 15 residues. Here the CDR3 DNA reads TGTGCCAGCAGCCCCCGGTACGGGACTAATGAAAAACTGTTTTTT. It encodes CASSPRYGTNEKLFF.

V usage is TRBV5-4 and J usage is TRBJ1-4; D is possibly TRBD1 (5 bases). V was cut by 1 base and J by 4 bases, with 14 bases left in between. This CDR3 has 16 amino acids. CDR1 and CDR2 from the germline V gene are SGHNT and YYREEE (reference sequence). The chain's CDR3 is CASSLTSGVHNEKLFF. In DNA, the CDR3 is TGTGCCAGCAGCTTGACGTCGGGGGTCCATAATGAAAAACTGTTTTTT.